These 27 T cell receptor beta chains share one sample of origin, sequenced in a study of shared clonotypes between healthy human individuals. Assay: immunoSEQ multiplex PCR; the TCRdb copy retains only in-frame clones and omits some. Of approximately 88,000 clones in the sample, 68% were seen once. Material for sequencing was memory CD8+ T cells sorted from blood. Noted subset: CD45RO+ cells pooled with CCR7-negative TemRA cells. Receptor source: a man aged 25 to 40 in good health.

Relative to its sample, this clone is medium-sized. The V and J genes are TRBV5-6 and TRBJ1-4; tentative D call: TRBD1 (6 bases). Germline V CDR1 and CDR2: SGHDT, YYEEEE. The ends were cut back, 2 bases at V and 7 bases at J, with 9 bases in the middle. The CDR3 totals 13 residues. CDR3 sequence (DNA): TGTGCCAGCAGCTTCGAAGGGGGTGAAAAACTGTTTTTT. Residues: CASSFEGGEKLFF.

This clone was counted only a few times. The gene calls are TRBV5-4 and TRBJ1-5; 8 nucleotides match TRBD1. The CDR3 extends over 15 amino acids. Germline trimming cut 4 bases from V and 3 bases from J; bases unmatched to any gene: 6. From germline, CDR1 is SGHNT and CDR2 YYREEE (reference sequence). The CDR3 DNA follows: TGTGCCAGCAGCCCTGACAGGGGCGACAATCAGCCCCAGCATTTT. Translating gives CASSPDRGDNQPQHF. The whole variable domain, remainder taken from reference TRBV5-4 and TRBJ1-5, is ETGVTQSPTHLIKTRGQQVTLRCSSQSGHNTVSWYQQALGQGPQFIFQYYREEENGRGNFPPRFSGLQFPNYSSELNVNALELDDSALYLCASSPDRGDNQPQHFGDGTRLSIL.

The rearrangement joins TRBV20-1 to TRBJ2-5; D not certain. V lost 3 bases, J lost 4 bases, and 6 bases lay in between. Per germline, CDR1 DFQATT and CDR2 SNEGSKA (reference sequence). This CDR3 is 11 amino acids long. This CDR3 is CSASPRETQYF. In DNA form, the CDR3 reads TGCAGTGCTAGCCCGAGAGAGACCCAGTACTTC.

V usage is TRBV6-1 and J usage is TRBJ2-7, with TRBD1 matching 7 bases. The V segment lost 1 base and the J segment 3 bases; nucleotides outside the gene matches: 6. The germline gives CDR1 MNHNS, CDR2 SASEGT. The CDR3 spans 15 residues. The chain's CDR3 is CASSEDSYRGYEQYF. The DNA for the CDR3 is TGTGCCAGCAGTGAAGATAGCTACAGGGGCTACGAGCAGTACTTC.

The genes are TRBV27 and TRBJ2-3; unclear D gene. CDR3 size: 12 residues. Trimming pared 8 bases from V and 3 bases from J, leaving 9 bases between. CDR1 is MNHEY, CDR2 SMNVEV, per germline (reference sequence). CDR3 nucleotide sequence: TGTGCCAGCGGGATCCCTACAGATACGCAGTATTTT. This gives the protein CASGIPTDTQYF.

This clone has only a few counts. The J gene is TRBJ2-3, the V gene TRBV6-4, with 8 bases matching TRBD2. V was pared by 3 bases and J by 2 bases, with 4 bases of the junction left unmatched. CDR1 is MRHNA, CDR2 SNTAGT, per germline. The CDR3 has 15 amino acids. CDR3 coding DNA: TGTGCCAGCAGTGAGACTAGCGCCCCCACAGATACGCAGTATTTT. Amino acid sequence: CASSETSAPTDTQYF.

V gene TRBV6-1 combines with J gene TRBJ2-3; 12 bases match TRBD2. J gave up 6 bases and V 2 bases, and 6 bases lay outside the gene matches. This CDR3 region has 16 residues. From germline, CDR1 is MNHNS and CDR2 SASEGT. The CDR3 DNA reads TGTGCCAGCAGTGAACTAGCGGGAGGGTCCGGGGATACGCAGTATTTT. Its translation: CASSELAGGSGDTQYF.

The V call is TRBV5-6, the J call TRBJ2-1; D is ambiguous. The V gene lost 4 bases and the J gene lost 8 bases, with 16 bases spanning the gap. Germline assignment: CDR1 SGHDT and CDR2 YYEEEE. The CDR3 is made up of 14 amino acids. CDR3 region: CASSLGSTGDEQFF. Here the CDR3 DNA reads TGTGCCAGCAGCCTTGGATCAACTGGCGATGAGCAGTTCTTC.

CDR3 DNA sequence: TGTGCCAGCAGCTTCCCGGGACAAGGCCTCTACGAGCAGTACTTC. Amino acids: CASSFPGQGLYEQYF. This rearrangement joins TRBV5-4 to TRBJ2-7; tentatively, D is TRBD1 (6 bases). V lost 2 bases and J 3 bases, leaving 15 bases between the germline ends. The CDR3 runs to 15 residues. Germline loops: CDR1 SGHNT, CDR2 YYREEE (reference sequence).

This sequence joins TRBV6-5 and TRBJ1-4; D remains ambiguous. CDR3 size: 14 residues. Germline assignment: CDR1 MNHEY and CDR2 SVGAGI. Trimming stripped 1 base from V and 4 bases from J, with 7 bases between. The CDR3, as DNA: TGTGCCAGCAGTTACTACAGTCTTAATGAAAAACTGTTTTTT. The encoded protein is CASSYYSLNEKLFF.

The chain has TRBV4-1 and TRBJ2-7; weak D call: TRBD2 (6 bases). The CDR3 is 15 residues long. Germline values: CDR1 MGHRA, CDR2 YSYEKL. The V end was cut by 4 bases, the J end by 2 bases, with 15 bases between. Here the CDR3 reads CASSPIGGPPYEQYF. Written as DNA, the CDR3 is TGCGCCAGCAGCCCGATCGGGGGACCCCCCTACGAGCAGTACTTC.

V is TRBV15 and J is TRBJ2-3; TRBD1 is a possible D gene (6 bases). V lost 7 bases and J lost 3, with 17 bases in between. Germline loops: CDR1 LNHNV, CDR2 YYDKDF (reference sequence). This CDR3 is 15 amino acids long. CDR3 nucleotides: TGTGCCACCAAAAAGAGGGGGTTTAGGACAGATACGCAGTATTTT. This translates into CATKKRGFRTDTQYF. The complete variable domain, with remaining parts taken from reference TRBV15 and TRBJ2-3, reads DAMVIQNPRYQVTQFGKPVTLSCSQTLNHNVMYWYQQKSSQAPKLLFHYYDKDFNNEADTPDNFQSRRPNTSFCFLDIRSPGLGDTAMYLCATKKRGFRTDTQYFGPGTRLTVL.

This clone occurred a few times. The rearrangement joins TRBV5-4 to TRBJ1-2; TRBD1 is a possible D gene (5 bases). Trimming left V 4 bases short and J 8 bases short, with 15 bases between. The CDR3 covers 13 residues. Germline V gene sequence: CDR1 SGHNT, CDR2 YYREEE (reference sequence). In nucleotides, the CDR3 is TGTGCCAGCAGCGACGAGGGGTTCGACGGCTACACCTTC. This translates into CASSDEGFDGYTF.

As concerns this clone: This likely reflects a read error, since a far larger clone is one base away. The sample holds other DNA sequences that translate to the same CDR3. V and J are TRBV28 and TRBJ2-7; 11 positions agree with TRBD2. The CDR3 length is 15 residues. Germline loops: CDR1 MDHEN, CDR2 SYDVKM. The CDR3 is CASTGGLAAPYEQYF. CDR3 nucleotide sequence: TGTGCCAGCACCGGGGGACTAGCGGCCCCCTATGAGCAGTACTTC.

This rearrangement joins TRBV7-8 to TRBJ2-4; 11 positions agree with TRBD1. CDR1 and CDR2 from the germline V gene are SGHVS and FQNEAQ. Trimming at V came to 0 bases and at J to 2 bases, leaving 3 bases not matched to a gene. CDR3 length: 17 amino acids. This chain's CDR3 is CASSLAGTGGSKNIQYF. DNA for the CDR3: TGTGCCAGCAGCTTAGCCGGGACAGGGGGATCCAAAAACATTCAGTACTTC.

This clone has a handful of counts. The junction and the germline gene differ at one end; a read error may be behind it. The rearrangement joins TRBV6-1 to TRBJ2-7; a possible D gene is TRBD1 (6 bases). Germline V lookup: CDR1 MNHNS, CDR2 SASEGT. The CDR3 length is 12 residues. CDR3 protein: CASSEGQATLRF. The CDR3 DNA reads TGTGCCAGCAGTGAAGGACAGGCGACCCTGCGGTTC.

The chain is built from TRBV28 and TRBJ2-7, with TRBD2 matching over 11 bases. This CDR3 has 16 amino acids. Germline V CDR1 and CDR2: MDHEN, SYDVKM. With V trimmed by 5 bases and J by 5 bases, 11 bases remained unmatched. CDR3 protein: CASSTSGGPTTHEQYF. CDR3 bases: TGTGCCAGCAGTACTAGCGGGGGACCGACGACCCACGAGCAGTACTTC.

The chain carries TRBV9 and TRBJ2-7; perhaps TRBD2 as D (6 bases). The CDR3 is made up of 14 amino acids. Germline V lookup: CDR1 SGDLS, CDR2 YYNGEE. V shed 5 bases and J shed 6 bases, with 18 bases lying between them. CDR3 nucleotide sequence: TGTGCCAGCAGTGTTAGACTAGGGGTAGGCGAGCAGTACTTC. It yields the protein CASSVRLGVGEQYF.

V and J are TRBV2 and TRBJ2-1; the match to TRBD2 covers 7 bases. Per the germline V gene, CDR1 is SNHLY and CDR2 is FYNNEI. The CDR3 is made up of 13 amino acids. Trimming at V came to 3 bases and at J to 13 bases, leaving 9 bases not matched to a gene. The DNA for the CDR3 is TGTGCCAGCAGTGACAGGCAGCGGGGCTCCCAGTTCTTC. Its translation is CASSDRQRGSQFF.

This sequence joins TRBV7-9 and TRBJ1-1; D unclear. V was clipped by 1 base and J by 8 bases, with 14 bases between them. Germline V CDR1 and CDR2: SEHNR, FQNEAQ (reference sequence). The length of the CDR3 is 14 residues. The chain's CDR3 is CASSLGIGMLEAFF. Written as DNA, the CDR3 is TGTGCCAGCAGCTTAGGGATAGGGATGTTGGAAGCTTTCTTT. The full variable domain, its missing parts supplied by reference TRBV7-9 and TRBJ1-1, is DTGVSQNPRHKITKRGQNVTFRCDPISEHNRLYWYRQTLGQGPEFLTYFQNEAQLEKSRLLSDRFSAERPKGSFSTLEIQRTEQGDSAMYLCASSLGIGMLEAFFGQGTRLTVV.

This chain connects TRBV7-9 to TRBJ2-2; tentative D call: TRBD2 (5 bases). Trimming shortened V by 5 bases and J by 3 bases, and 10 bases separated the two germline ends. The germline gives CDR1 SEHNR, CDR2 FQNEAQ (reference sequence). The CDR3 runs 14 residues. The CDR3, as DNA: TGTGCCAGCAGCCCCCAGAGGGACACCGGGGAGCTGTTTTTT. It yields the protein CASSPQRDTGELFF. Based on the CDR3 plus reference TRBV7-9 and TRBJ2-2, the full variable domain is DTGVSQNPRHKITKRGQNVTFRCDPISEHNRLYWYRQTLGQGPEFLTYFQNEAQLEKSRLLSDRFSAERPKGSFSTLEIQRTEQGDSAMYLCASSPQRDTGELFFGEGSRLTVL.

This clone was picked up one time. DNA for the CDR3: TGTGCCAGCAGCTTCCCGGGAGGGCCGGGCACAGATACGCAGTATTTT. This encodes CASSFPGGPGTDTQYF. The chain combines TRBV7-2 with TRBJ2-3, with 8 nucleotides matching TRBD2. This CDR3 has 16 amino acids. Germline-derived CDR1 and CDR2 are SGHTA and FQGNSA. J was trimmed by 1 base and V by 3 bases; bases with no gene match: 6.

The gene calls are TRBV9 and TRBJ2-3, with D maybe TRBD1 (6 bases). The CDR3 is made up of 15 amino acids. Germline lookup yields CDR1 SGDLS and CDR2 YYNGEE. V gave up 4 bases and J gave up 2 bases, with 14 bases separating them. The CDR3 region is CASSPSGTLTDTQYF. DNA for the CDR3: TGTGCCAGCAGCCCATCCGGGACACTCACAGATACGCAGTATTTT.

This clone was counted only a few times. The chain has TRBV7-9 and TRBJ2-7; D ambiguous. V was clipped by 5 bases and J by 2 bases, with 13 bases between them. This CDR3 is built from 14 residues. Germline-derived CDR1 and CDR2 are SEHNR and FQNEAQ (reference sequence). As DNA, the CDR3 is TGTGCCAGCAGCCTTCCCCAACAACCCTACGAGCAGTACTTC. As protein: CASSLPQQPYEQYF.

In its sample, this clone was seen a few times. The chain carries TRBV6-6 and TRBJ2-7; the match to TRBD2 covers 7 bases. CDR3 length: 15 residues. V was clipped by 4 bases and J by 2 bases; unmatched bases: 8. Looked up from germline, CDR1 is MNHNY and CDR2 is SVGAGI (reference sequence). The CDR3: CASSSHAGDPYEQYF. In nucleotides, the CDR3 is TGTGCCAGCAGTTCGCACGCGGGGGACCCCTACGAGCAGTACTTC.

The chain couples TRBV7-9 to TRBJ2-1; D is unresolved. The CDR3 has 13 residues. Trimming shortened V by 2 bases and J by 9 bases, and 11 bases separated the two germline ends. CDR1 is SEHNR and CDR2 is FQNEAQ in the germline V gene (reference sequence). CDR3 region: CASSLPGGAEQFF. DNA for the CDR3: TGTGCCAGCAGCTTACCAGGTGGTGCTGAGCAGTTCTTC.

V and J are TRBV25-1 and TRBJ1-5; no reliable D call. Germline V CDR1 and CDR2: MGHDK, SYGVNS. V dropped 5 bases and J dropped 0 bases, with 8 bases sitting between them. The CDR3 extends over 14 amino acids. DNA for the CDR3: TGTGCCAGCAGTCCCGGTAATAGCAATCAGCCCCAGCATTTT. It yields the protein CASSPGNSNQPQHF.